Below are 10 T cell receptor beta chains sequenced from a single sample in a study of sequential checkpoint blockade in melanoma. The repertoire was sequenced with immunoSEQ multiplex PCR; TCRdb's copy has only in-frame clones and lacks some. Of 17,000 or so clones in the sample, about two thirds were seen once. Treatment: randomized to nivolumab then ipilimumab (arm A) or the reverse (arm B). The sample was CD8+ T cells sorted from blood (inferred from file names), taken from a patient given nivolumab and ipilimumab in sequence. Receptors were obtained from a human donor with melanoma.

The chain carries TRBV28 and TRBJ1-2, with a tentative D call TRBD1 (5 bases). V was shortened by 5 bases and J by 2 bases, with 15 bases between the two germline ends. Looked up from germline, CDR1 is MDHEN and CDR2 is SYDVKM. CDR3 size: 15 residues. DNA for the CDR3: TGTGCCAGCAGTCCCCACGGGGGGAGCAACTATGGCTACACCTTC. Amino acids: CASSPHGGSNYGYTF.

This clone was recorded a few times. The CDR3 coding sequence is TGTGCCAGTAGTAAGGGACTAGCGGGGGACGAGCAGTACGTC. Translation: CASSKGLAGDEQYV. V gene TRBV19 combines with J gene TRBJ2-7; 14 positions agree with TRBD2. V shed 4 bases and J 5 bases; nucleotides not matched to a gene: 1. CDR3 length: 14 residues. In germline, CDR1 is LNHDA, CDR2 SQIVND (reference sequence).

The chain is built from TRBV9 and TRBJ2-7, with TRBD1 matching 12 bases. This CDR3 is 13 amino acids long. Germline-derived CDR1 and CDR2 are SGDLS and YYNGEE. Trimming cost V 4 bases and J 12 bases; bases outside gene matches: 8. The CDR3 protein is CASSPGTGGVPYF. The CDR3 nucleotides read TGTGCCAGCAGCCCCGGGACAGGGGGCGTGCCGTACTTC.

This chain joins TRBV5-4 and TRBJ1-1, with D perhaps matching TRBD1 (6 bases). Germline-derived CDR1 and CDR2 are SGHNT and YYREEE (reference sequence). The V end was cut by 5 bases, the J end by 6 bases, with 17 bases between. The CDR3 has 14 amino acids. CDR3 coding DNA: TGTGCCAGCAGTCTGACCAGGGGTTTGCCTGAAGCTTTCTTT. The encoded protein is CASSLTRGLPEAFF. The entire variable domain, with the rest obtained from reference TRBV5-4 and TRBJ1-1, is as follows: ETGVTQSPTHLIKTRGQQVTLRCSSQSGHNTVSWYQQALGQGPQFIFQYYREEENGRGNFPPRFSGLQFPNYSSELNVNALELDDSALYLCASSLTRGLPEAFFGQGTRLTVV.

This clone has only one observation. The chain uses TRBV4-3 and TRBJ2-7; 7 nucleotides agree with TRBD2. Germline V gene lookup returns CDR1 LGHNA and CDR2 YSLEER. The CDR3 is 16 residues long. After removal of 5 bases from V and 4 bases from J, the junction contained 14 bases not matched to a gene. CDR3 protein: CASSRGSGTTSYEQYF. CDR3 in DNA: TGCGCCAGCAGCAGAGGATCCGGGACTACATCGTACGAGCAGTACTTC.

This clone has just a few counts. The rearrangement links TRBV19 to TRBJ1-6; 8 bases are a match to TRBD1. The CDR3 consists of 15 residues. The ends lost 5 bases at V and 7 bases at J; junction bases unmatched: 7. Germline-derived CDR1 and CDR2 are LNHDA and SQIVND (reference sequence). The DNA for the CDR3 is TGTGCCAGTAGTGCCGGGACAGGAAGGAATTCACCCCTCCACTTT. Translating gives CASSAGTGRNSPLHF.

The chain's CDR3 is CASSQVYLAGGEETQYF. CDR3 sequence (DNA): TGTGCCAGCAGCCAAGTATATCTAGCGGGGGGGGAAGAGACCCAGTACTTC. V is TRBV4-2 and J is TRBJ2-5; TRBD2 matches 12 bases. Germline V CDR1 and CDR2: LGHNA, YNFKEQ. V shed 1 base and J 3 bases; nucleotides not matched to a gene: 6. CDR3 size: 17 residues.

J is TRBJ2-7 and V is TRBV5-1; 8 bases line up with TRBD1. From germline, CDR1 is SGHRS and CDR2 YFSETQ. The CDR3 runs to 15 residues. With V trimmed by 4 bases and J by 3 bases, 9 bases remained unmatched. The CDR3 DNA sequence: TGCGCCAGCAGCACGGACAGGGACCTTTTCTACGAGCAGTACGTC. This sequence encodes CASSTDRDLFYEQYV.

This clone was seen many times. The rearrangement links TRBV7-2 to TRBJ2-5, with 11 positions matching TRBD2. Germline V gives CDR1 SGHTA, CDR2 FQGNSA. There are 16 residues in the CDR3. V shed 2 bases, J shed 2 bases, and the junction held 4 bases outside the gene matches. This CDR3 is CASSLTSGGPQETQYF. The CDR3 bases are TGTGCCAGCAGCTTAACTAGCGGGGGCCCTCAAGAGACCCAGTACTTC.

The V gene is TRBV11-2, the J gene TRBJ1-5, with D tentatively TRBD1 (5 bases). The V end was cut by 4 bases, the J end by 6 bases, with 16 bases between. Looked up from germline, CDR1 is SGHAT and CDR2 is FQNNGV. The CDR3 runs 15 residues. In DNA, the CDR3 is TGTGCCAGCAGCTCCGCGACAGCAAGGAGTCAGCCCCAGCATTTT. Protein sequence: CASSSATARSQPQHF.